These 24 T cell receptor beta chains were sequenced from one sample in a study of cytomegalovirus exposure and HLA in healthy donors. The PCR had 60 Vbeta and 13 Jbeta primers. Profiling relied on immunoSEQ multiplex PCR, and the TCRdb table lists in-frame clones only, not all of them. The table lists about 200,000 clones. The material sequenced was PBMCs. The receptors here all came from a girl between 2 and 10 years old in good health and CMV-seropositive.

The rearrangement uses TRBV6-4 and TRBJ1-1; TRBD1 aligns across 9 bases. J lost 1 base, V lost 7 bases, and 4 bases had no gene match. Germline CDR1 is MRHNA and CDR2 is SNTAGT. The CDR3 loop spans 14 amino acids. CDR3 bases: TGTGCCAGCAAAGCGGACAGGGGGAACACTGAAGCTTTCTTT. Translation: CASKADRGNTEAFF.

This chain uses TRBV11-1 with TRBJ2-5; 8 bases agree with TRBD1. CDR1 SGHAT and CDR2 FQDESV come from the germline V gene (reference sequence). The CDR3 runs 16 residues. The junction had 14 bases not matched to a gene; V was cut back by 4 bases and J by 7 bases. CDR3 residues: CASSSHPQGAWGTQYF. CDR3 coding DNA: TGTGCCAGCAGCTCCCATCCCCAGGGGGCGTGGGGGACCCAGTACTTC. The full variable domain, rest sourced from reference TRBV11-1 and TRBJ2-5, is EAEVAQSPRYKITEKSQAVAFWCDPISGHATLYWYRQILGQGPELLVQFQDESVVDDSQLPKDRFSAERLKGVDSTLKIQPAELGDSAMYLCASSSHPQGAWGTQYFGPGTRLLVL.

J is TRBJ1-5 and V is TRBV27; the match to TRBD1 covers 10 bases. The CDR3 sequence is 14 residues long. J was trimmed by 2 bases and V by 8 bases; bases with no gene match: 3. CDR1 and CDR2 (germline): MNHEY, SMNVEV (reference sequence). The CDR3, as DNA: TGTGCCAGCGGGGGGACAGGGGGCAATCAGCCCCAGCATTTT. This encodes CASGGTGGNQPQHF.

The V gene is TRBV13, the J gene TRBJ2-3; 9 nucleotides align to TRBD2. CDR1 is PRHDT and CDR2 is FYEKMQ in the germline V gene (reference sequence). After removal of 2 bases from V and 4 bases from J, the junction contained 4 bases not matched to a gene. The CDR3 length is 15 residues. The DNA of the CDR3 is TGTGCCAGCAGCTTACGGCGGGAGGGCCCAGATACGCAGTATTTT. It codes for CASSLRREGPDTQYF.

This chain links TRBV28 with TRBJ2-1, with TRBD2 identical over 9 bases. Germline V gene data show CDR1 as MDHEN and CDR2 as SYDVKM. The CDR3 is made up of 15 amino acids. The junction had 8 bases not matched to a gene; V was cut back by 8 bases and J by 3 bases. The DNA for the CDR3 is TGTGCCAGCGTTGAGACTAGCGGAGACTACAATGAGCAGTTCTTC. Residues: CASVETSGDYNEQFF.

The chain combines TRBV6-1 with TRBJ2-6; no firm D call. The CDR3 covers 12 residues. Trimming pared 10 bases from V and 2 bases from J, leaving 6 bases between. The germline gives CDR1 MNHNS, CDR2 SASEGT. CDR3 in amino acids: CATLAGANVLTF. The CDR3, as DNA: TGTGCCACCTTAGCTGGGGCCAACGTCCTGACTTTC.

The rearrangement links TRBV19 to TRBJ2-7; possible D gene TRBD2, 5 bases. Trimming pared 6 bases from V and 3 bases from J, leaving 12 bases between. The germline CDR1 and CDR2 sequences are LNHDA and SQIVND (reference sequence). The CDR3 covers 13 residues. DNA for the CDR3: TGTGCCAGTAGCCCCGGACTGAACTACGAGCAGTACTTC. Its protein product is CASSPGLNYEQYF. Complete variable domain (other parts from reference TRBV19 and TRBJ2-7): DGGITQSPKYLFRKEGQNVTLSCEQNLNHDAMYWYRQDPGQGLRLIYYSQIVNDFQKGDIAEGYSVSREKKESFPLTVTSAQKNPTAFYLCASSPGLNYEQYFGPGTRLTVT.

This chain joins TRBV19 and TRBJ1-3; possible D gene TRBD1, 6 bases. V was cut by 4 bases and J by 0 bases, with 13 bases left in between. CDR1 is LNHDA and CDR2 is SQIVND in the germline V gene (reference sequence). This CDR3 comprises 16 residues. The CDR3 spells CASSTTGIISGNTIYF. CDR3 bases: TGTGCCAGTAGTACGACAGGAATAATCTCTGGAAACACCATATATTTT.

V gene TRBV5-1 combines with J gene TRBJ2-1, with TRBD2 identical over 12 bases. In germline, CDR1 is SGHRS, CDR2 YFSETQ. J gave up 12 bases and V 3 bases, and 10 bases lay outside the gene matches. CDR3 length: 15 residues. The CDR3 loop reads CASSSGLAGFALQFF. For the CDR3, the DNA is TGCGCCAGCAGCTCCGGACTAGCGGGGTTCGCCCTGCAGTTCTTC.

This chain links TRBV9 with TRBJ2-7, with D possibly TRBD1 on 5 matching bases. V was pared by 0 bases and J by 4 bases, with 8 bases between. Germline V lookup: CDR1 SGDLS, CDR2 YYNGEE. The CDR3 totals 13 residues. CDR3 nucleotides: TGTGCCAGCAGCGTAGATGGGGCGTACGAGCAGTACTTC. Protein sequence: CASSVDGAYEQYF.

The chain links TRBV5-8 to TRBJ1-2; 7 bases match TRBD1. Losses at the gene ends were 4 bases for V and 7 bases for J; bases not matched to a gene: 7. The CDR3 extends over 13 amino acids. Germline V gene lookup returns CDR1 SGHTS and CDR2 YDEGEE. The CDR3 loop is CASSPRTGFGYTF. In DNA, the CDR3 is TGTGCCAGCAGCCCGCGGACAGGATTTGGCTACACCTTC.

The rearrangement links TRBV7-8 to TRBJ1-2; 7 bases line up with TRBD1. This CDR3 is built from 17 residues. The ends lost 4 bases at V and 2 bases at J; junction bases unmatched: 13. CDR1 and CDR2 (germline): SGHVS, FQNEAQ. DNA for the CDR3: TGTGCCAGCAGCTCTTACTACTATAGACAGGGCAACTATGGCTACACCTTC. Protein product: CASSSYYYRQGNYGYTF.

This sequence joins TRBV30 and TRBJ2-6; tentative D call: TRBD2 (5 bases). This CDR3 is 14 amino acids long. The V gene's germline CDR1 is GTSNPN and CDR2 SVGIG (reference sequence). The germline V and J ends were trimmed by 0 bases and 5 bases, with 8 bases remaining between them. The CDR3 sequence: CAWSVTGRANVLTF. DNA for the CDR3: TGTGCCTGGAGTGTAACGGGGAGGGCCAACGTCCTGACTTTC. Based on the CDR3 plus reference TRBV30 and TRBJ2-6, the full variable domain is SQTIHQWPATLVQPVGSPLSLECTVEGTSNPNLYWYRQAAGRGLQLLFYSVGIGQISSEVPQNLSASRPQDRQFILSSKKLLLSDSGFYLCAWSVTGRANVLTFGAGSRLTVL.

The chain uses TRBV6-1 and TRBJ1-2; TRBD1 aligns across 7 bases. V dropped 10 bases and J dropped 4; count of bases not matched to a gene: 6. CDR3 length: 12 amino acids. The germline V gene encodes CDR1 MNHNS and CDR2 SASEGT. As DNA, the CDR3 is TGTGCCACCCGGACAGGCCCCTATGGCTACACCTTC. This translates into CATRTGPYGYTF.

The CDR3 region has the DNA TGTGCCAGTAGTCTTTCCCCCGGGACAGGGGGGACCTACGAGCAGTACTTC. Protein: CASSLSPGTGGTYEQYF. The gene calls are TRBV19 and TRBJ2-7, with TRBD1 matching over 11 bases. The CDR3 runs 17 residues. The trim removed 5 bases at V and 2 bases at J, leaving 11 bases unmatched. Germline CDR1 and CDR2: LNHDA and SQIVND (reference sequence).

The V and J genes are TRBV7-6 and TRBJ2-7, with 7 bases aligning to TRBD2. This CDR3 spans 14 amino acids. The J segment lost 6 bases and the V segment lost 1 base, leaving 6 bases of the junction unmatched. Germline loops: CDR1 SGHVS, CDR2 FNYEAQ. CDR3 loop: CASSLGLADREQYF. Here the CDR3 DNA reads TGTGCCAGCAGCTTAGGGCTAGCGGACCGCGAGCAGTACTTC.

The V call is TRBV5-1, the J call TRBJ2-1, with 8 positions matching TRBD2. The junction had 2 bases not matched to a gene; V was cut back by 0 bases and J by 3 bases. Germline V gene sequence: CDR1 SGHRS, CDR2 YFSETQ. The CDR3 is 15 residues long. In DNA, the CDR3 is TGCGCCAGCAGCTTGGCGGGAGGGGACTACAATGAGCAGTTCTTC. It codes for CASSLAGGDYNEQFF. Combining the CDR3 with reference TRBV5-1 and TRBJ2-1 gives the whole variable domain KAGVTQTPRYLIKTRGQQVTLSCSPISGHRSVSWYQQTPGQGLQFLFEYFSETQRNKGNFPGRFSGRQFSNSRSEMNVSTLELGDSALYLCASSLAGGDYNEQFFGPGTRLTVL.

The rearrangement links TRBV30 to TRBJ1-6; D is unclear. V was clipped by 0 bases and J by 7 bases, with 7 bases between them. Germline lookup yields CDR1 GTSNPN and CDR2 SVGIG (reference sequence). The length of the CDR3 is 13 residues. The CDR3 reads CAWSVEENSPLHF. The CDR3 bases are TGTGCCTGGAGTGTGGAGGAGAATTCACCCCTCCACTTT.

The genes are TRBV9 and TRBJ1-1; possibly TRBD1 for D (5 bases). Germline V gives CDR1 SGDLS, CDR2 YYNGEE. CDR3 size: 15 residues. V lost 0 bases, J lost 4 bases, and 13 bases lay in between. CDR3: CASSVVQGRATEAFF. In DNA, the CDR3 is TGTGCCAGCAGCGTAGTTCAGGGCAGGGCCACTGAAGCTTTCTTT. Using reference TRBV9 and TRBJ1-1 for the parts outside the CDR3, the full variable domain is DSGVTQTPKHLITATGQRVTLRCSPRSGDLSVYWYQQSLDQGLQFLIQYYNGEERAKGNILERFSAQQFPDLHSELNLSSLELGDSALYFCASSVVQGRATEAFFGQGTRLTVV.

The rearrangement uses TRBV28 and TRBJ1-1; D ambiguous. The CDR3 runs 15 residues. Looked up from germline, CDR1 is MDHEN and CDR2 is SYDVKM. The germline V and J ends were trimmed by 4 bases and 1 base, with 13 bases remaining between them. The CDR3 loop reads CASSSTYLGNTEAFF. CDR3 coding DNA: TGTGCCAGCAGTTCGACTTATCTAGGGAACACTGAAGCTTTCTTT.

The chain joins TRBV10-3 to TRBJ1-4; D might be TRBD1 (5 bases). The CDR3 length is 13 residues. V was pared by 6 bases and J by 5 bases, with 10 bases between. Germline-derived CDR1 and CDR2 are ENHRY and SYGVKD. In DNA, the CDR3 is TGTGCCATCAGAAGACAGTTAAATGAAAAACTGTTTTTT. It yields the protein CAIRRQLNEKLFF.

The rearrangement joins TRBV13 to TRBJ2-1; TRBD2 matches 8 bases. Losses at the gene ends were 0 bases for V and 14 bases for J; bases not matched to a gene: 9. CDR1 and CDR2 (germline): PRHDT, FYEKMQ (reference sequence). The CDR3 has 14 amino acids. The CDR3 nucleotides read TGTGCCAGCAGCTTAGGTAGGGGGGGCGGGAGGAAGTTCTTC. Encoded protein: CASSLGRGGGRKFF.

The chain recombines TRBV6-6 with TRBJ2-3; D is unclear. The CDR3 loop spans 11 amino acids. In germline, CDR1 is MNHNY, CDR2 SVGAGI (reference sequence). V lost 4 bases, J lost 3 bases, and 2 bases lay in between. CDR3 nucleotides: TGTGCCAGCAGTTCAACAGATACGCAGTATTTT. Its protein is CASSSTDTQYF.

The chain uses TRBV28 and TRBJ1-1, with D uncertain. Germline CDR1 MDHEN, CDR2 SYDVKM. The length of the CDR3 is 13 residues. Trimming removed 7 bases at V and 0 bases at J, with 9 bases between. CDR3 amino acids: CASTIYMNTEAFF. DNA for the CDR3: TGTGCCAGCACGATTTACATGAACACTGAAGCTTTCTTT.